Shown below are 10 T cell receptor beta chains from a single sample sequenced in a study of shared clonotypes between healthy human individuals. Naive CD8 populations comprised CD45RO-negative cells positively selected for CCR7, excluding terminally differentiated effector memory CD45RA+ cells. Sequencing used immunoSEQ multiplex PCR; TCRdb keeps in-frame clones, though not all of them. The table shows about 2,200,000 clones, with under 95% occurring only once. The sample was naive CD8+ T cells from PBMCs. The receptor source for this set is a man aged 18 to 30 in good health. Some clones in this sample may be carry-over from other donors' samples.

The rearrangement joins TRBV5-6 to TRBJ2-3; D call uncertain. The V end was cut by 4 bases, the J end by 6 bases, with 6 bases between. Germline loops: CDR1 SGHDT, CDR2 YYEEEE. This CDR3 spans 11 amino acids. CDR3 residues: CASSTGDTQYF. The CDR3 DNA is TGTGCCAGCAGCACCGGGGATACGCAGTATTTT.

V usage is TRBV5-6 and J usage is TRBJ2-5; TRBD1 matches 7 bases. V dropped 10 bases and J dropped 1; count of bases not matched to a gene: 13. The CDR3 loop spans 15 amino acids. Germline CDR1 is SGHDT and CDR2 is YYEEEE. The CDR3 loop reads CASRGQVGSQETQYF. DNA for the CDR3: TGTGCCTCAAGGGGGCAAGTAGGTTCCCAAGAGACCCAGTACTTC.

Note on this clone: This sample includes further DNA sequences coding for the same CDR3. The CDR3, as DNA: TGTGCCAGCAGTCCGGGGGGGTACTACGAGCAGTACTTC. Protein: CASSPGGYYEQYF. This chain uses TRBV27 with TRBJ2-7, with 8 bases matching TRBD2. V gave up 5 bases and J gave up 3 bases; unmatched junction bases: 3. Germline loops: CDR1 MNHEY, CDR2 SMNVEV (reference sequence). The CDR3 runs to 13 residues.

DNA for the CDR3: TGTGCCAGCTCACGCGAGGGATTAGCGCGTACCGGGGAGCTGTTTTTT. It codes for CASSREGLARTGELFF. This chain links TRBV18 with TRBJ2-2; possibly TRBD2 for D (5 bases). Germline V CDR1 and CDR2: KGHSH, LQKENI. Trimming stripped 4 bases from V and 5 bases from J, with 17 bases between. The CDR3 totals 16 residues.

This chain connects TRBV7-9 to TRBJ2-1; TRBD2 aligns across 9 bases. The CDR3 totals 14 residues. CDR1 is SEHNR, CDR2 FQNEAQ, per germline (reference sequence). Trimming removed 8 bases from V and 4 bases from J; junction bases left unmatched: 6. As DNA, the CDR3 is TGTGCCAGCGGAAGACTAGCGGAATACAATGAGCAGTTCTTC. Translated: CASGRLAEYNEQFF.

Comments on this clone: The identical CDR3 is also encoded by other nucleotide sequences in the sample. The chain employs TRBV27 and TRBJ2-1, with D maybe TRBD2 (5 bases). Trimming took off 3 bases at V and 0 bases at J, with 6 bases between the two ends. The CDR3 spans 14 residues. The germline V gene encodes CDR1 MNHEY and CDR2 SMNVEV (reference sequence). CDR3 protein: CASSLGDSYNEQFF. CDR3 sequence (DNA): TGTGCCAGCAGTTTGGGAGACTCCTACAATGAGCAGTTCTTC.

This clone has just a few counts. The CDR3 reads CASSEGRAVAFELFF. Written as DNA, the CDR3 is TGTGCCAGCAGTGAAGGCCGGGCAGTAGCTTTTGAACTGTTTTTT. The chain recombines TRBV2 with TRBJ1-4, with D unclear. The V gene's germline CDR1 is SNHLY and CDR2 FYNNEI. The CDR3 spans 15 residues. V was shortened by 1 base and J by 12 bases, with 18 bases between the two germline ends.

The rearrangement joins TRBV27 to TRBJ1-2; D is possibly TRBD1 (6 bases). The CDR3 covers 13 residues. Germline CDR1 reads MNHEY; CDR2 reads SMNVEV (reference sequence). V gave up 0 bases and J gave up 7 bases, with 9 bases separating them. DNA of the CDR3: TGTGCCAGCAGTTTATCTCCAGGGGCTGGCTACACCTTC. This encodes CASSLSPGAGYTF.

The rearrangement joins TRBV27 to TRBJ2-7, with TRBD1 matching 11 bases. J lost 3 bases, V lost 5 bases, and 6 bases had no gene match. The CDR3 extends over 15 amino acids. CDR1 MNHEY and CDR2 SMNVEV come from the germline V gene (reference sequence). The CDR3 is CASSAAGTGGYEQYF. The CDR3 DNA reads TGTGCCAGCAGTGCGGCCGGGACAGGGGGCTACGAGCAGTACTTC.

V and J are TRBV7-9 and TRBJ2-1; a possible D gene is TRBD2 (6 bases). The V end lost 5 bases, the J end lost 3 bases, and 17 bases lay between the germline ends. Per germline, CDR1 SEHNR and CDR2 FQNEAQ (reference sequence). The CDR3 is 16 amino acids. The CDR3 DNA follows: TGTGCCAGCAGCCTACTTTTTAGCGGCAACTACAATGAGCAGTTCTTC. Protein product: CASSLLFSGNYNEQFF.